This T cell receptor beta chain was obtained from a study of shared clonotypes between healthy human individuals. Clones were read by immunoSEQ multiplex PCR, and TCRdb kept only the in-frame ones, dropping some. The profile shows more than 2 million clones, just under 95% of them singletons. The naive CD8 fraction comprised CD45RO-negative cells positively selected for CCR7 and excluded terminally differentiated effector memory CD45RA+ cells. Looked up from germline, CDR1 is SGHAT and CDR2 is FQNNGV. The CDR3 extends over 13 amino acids. Trimming left V 3 bases short and J 7 bases short, with 7 bases between.

This sequence joins TRBV11-2 and TRBJ1-6, with D perhaps TRBD1 (6 bases). Sequencing was carried out using naive CD8+ T cells sorted from blood. The source is a man younger than 30 in good health. CDR3 sequence reads: CASSLGANSPLHF. CDR3 in DNA: TGTGCCAGCAGCTTGGGGGCGAATTCACCCCTCCACTTT. Full variable domain (rest looked up from reference TRBV11-2 and TRBJ1-6): EAGVAQSPRYKIIEKRQSVAFWCNPISGHATLYWYQQILGQGPKLLIQFQNNGVVDDSQLPKDRFSAERLKGVDSTLKIQPAKLEDSAVYLCASSLGANSPLHFGNGTRLTVT.